These 19 T cell receptor beta chains were all obtained from the same sample, sequenced in a study of shared clonotypes between healthy human individuals. The protocol was immunoSEQ multiplex PCR, while the TCRdb copy is restricted to in-frame clones and leaves out a portion. The sample lists 600,000 to 750,000 clones, about two thirds occurring once. The source material was memory CD4+ T cells sorted from blood. Described subset: CD45RA-negative fraction. The source of these receptors is a woman in her 30s in good health.

The chain combines TRBV29-1 with TRBJ1-1, with D possibly being TRBD1 (5 bases). The ends were cut back, 7 bases at V and 1 base at J, with 16 bases in the middle. The CDR3 runs 14 residues. The germline gives CDR1 SQVTM, CDR2 ANQGSEA. CDR3 loop: CSAPIRGTNTEAFF. As DNA, the CDR3 is TGCAGCGCCCCAATTAGGGGCACGAACACTGAAGCTTTCTTT.

The chain recombines TRBV5-1 with TRBJ2-1, with D tentatively TRBD2 (6 bases). The germline CDR1 and CDR2 sequences are SGHRS and YFSETQ. Deletions cut 3 bases from V and 6 bases from J, with 16 bases between. This CDR3 has 15 residues. CDR3 sequence (DNA): TGCGCCAGCAGCTCTCCAGTAACGGAGGGCAATGAGCAGTTCTTC. Translation gives CASSSPVTEGNEQFF.

The rearrangement links TRBV5-6 to TRBJ2-7, with D possibly matching TRBD1 (5 bases). Germline-derived CDR1 and CDR2 are SGHDT and YYEEEE. Trimming removed 2 bases at V and 5 bases at J, with 17 bases between. The CDR3 runs 15 residues. The CDR3 sequence is CASSFFPGKVDEQYF. The CDR3 region has the DNA TGTGCCAGCAGCTTCTTTCCAGGGAAGGTCGACGAGCAGTACTTC. Filled out from reference TRBV5-6 and TRBJ2-7, the complete variable domain reads DAGVTQSPTHLIKTRGQQVTLRCSPKSGHDTVSWYQQALGQGPQFIFQYYEEEERQRGNFPDRFSGHQFPNYSSELNVNALLLGDSALYLCASSFFPGKVDEQYFGPGTRLTVT.

This clone was seen only once. The V gene is TRBV5-4, the J gene TRBJ2-7; 11 bases map to TRBD1. Germline V gene lookup returns CDR1 SGHNT and CDR2 YYREEE (reference sequence). The junction had 8 bases not matched to a gene; V was cut back by 4 bases and J by 5 bases. The CDR3 length is 15 residues. CDR3 in amino acids: CASSAGQGAFDEQYF. CDR3 nucleotide sequence: TGTGCCAGCAGCGCCGGACAGGGGGCTTTCGACGAGCAGTACTTC. The whole variable domain, filled in from reference TRBV5-4 and TRBJ2-7, reads ETGVTQSPTHLIKTRGQQVTLRCSSQSGHNTVSWYQQALGQGPQFIFQYYREEENGRGNFPPRFSGLQFPNYSSELNVNALELDDSALYLCASSAGQGAFDEQYFGPGTRLTVT.

In regard to this clone: Other DNA variants within this sample encode the same CDR3. The gene calls are TRBV29-1 and TRBJ2-7, with 7 bases fitting TRBD2. V dropped 4 bases and J dropped 2; count of bases not matched to a gene: 5. The CDR3 runs 13 residues. The germline V gene encodes CDR1 SQVTM and CDR2 ANQGSEA. The CDR3 here is CSVVLAVTYEQYF. The CDR3 DNA reads as TGCAGCGTTGTGCTAGCGGTTACCTACGAGCAGTACTTC.

As to this clone: A far larger clone differs by one base, so this is likely a read error. The chain carries TRBV2 and TRBJ1-5, with no clear D. Trimming pared 2 bases from V and 5 bases from J, leaving 7 bases between. The V gene's germline CDR1 is SNHLY and CDR2 FYNNEI. This CDR3 is built from 13 residues. The DNA for the CDR3 is TGTGCCAGCAGTGAAAATACTGATCAGCCCCAGCATTTT. Its translation is CASSENTDQPQHF. Full variable domain (rest looked up from reference TRBV2 and TRBJ1-5): EPEVTQTPSHQVTQMGQEVILRCVPISNHLYFYWYRQILGQKVEFLVSFYNNEISEKSEIFDDQFSVERPDGSNFTLKIRSTKLEDSAMYFCASSENTDQPQHFGDGTRLSIL.

V gene TRBV28 combines with J gene TRBJ2-7, with 8 bases aligning to TRBD2. The length of the CDR3 is 14 residues. The junction had 7 bases not matched to a gene; V was cut back by 8 bases and J by 1 base. Germline V lookup: CDR1 MDHEN, CDR2 SYDVKM. The CDR3 reads CASLNSGTSYEQYF. Here the CDR3 DNA reads TGTGCCAGCCTAAATAGCGGGACATCCTACGAGCAGTACTTC.

The chain employs TRBV13 and TRBJ2-7; no clear D. The CDR3 runs 14 residues. Germline V CDR1 and CDR2: PRHDT, FYEKMQ (reference sequence). The germline V and J ends were trimmed by 3 bases and 1 base, with 10 bases remaining between them. CDR3 in DNA: TGTGCCAGCAGCTTTAATCTTGTATCCTACGAGCAGTACTTC. Amino acid sequence: CASSFNLVSYEQYF. The whole variable domain, remainder taken from reference TRBV13 and TRBJ2-7, is AAGVIQSPRHLIKEKRETATLKCYPIPRHDTVYWYQQGPGQDPQFLISFYEKMQSDKGSIPDRFSAQQFSDYHSELNMSSLELGDSALYFCASSFNLVSYEQYFGPGTRLTVT.

The chain links TRBV5-1 to TRBJ2-7, with 10 nucleotides matching TRBD1. This CDR3 comprises 13 residues. The germline CDR1 and CDR2 sequences are SGHRS and YFSETQ. Unmatched junction bases numbered 8, after V lost 2 bases and J lost 12 bases. For the CDR3, the DNA is TGCGCCAGCAGCTTCCCGGGACAGGGGCCCATGTACTTC. Its protein product is CASSFPGQGPMYF.

This sequence joins TRBV28 and TRBJ2-5, with 7 bases aligning to TRBD2. The CDR3 runs 14 residues. Germline V gene lookup returns CDR1 MDHEN and CDR2 SYDVKM. The V and J ends lost 1 base and 8 bases, in that order; junction bases with no gene match: 7. The CDR3 sequence is CASSLLAGDRTQYF. The CDR3 nucleotides read TGTGCCAGCAGTTTATTAGCGGGCGACCGAACCCAGTACTTC.

The sample holds one count of this clone. The chain is built from TRBV7-2 and TRBJ2-2; 13 positions agree with TRBD2. Germline CDR1 reads SGHTA; CDR2 reads FQGNSA. CDR3 length: 19 amino acids. Unmatched junction bases numbered 6, after V lost 0 bases and J lost 2 bases. The CDR3 DNA reads TGTGCCAGCAGCTTAGCGCGACTAGCGGGAGGCCCTAACACCGGGGAGCTGTTTTTT. It translates to CASSLARLAGGPNTGELFF.

The chain combines TRBV6-4 with TRBJ1-5, with D maybe TRBD1 (5 bases). The length of the CDR3 is 14 residues. Germline-derived CDR1 and CDR2 are MRHNA and SNTAGT. Trimming removed 3 bases from V and 7 bases from J, with 13 bases in between. DNA for the CDR3: TGTGCCAGCAGTGAGGGTCCGGGGACGCAGCCCCAGCATTTT. As protein: CASSEGPGTQPQHF.

The chain links TRBV11-2 to TRBJ2-7; the D gene could be TRBD1 or TRBD2 (5 bases each). Germline V gene sequence: CDR1 SGHAT, CDR2 FQNNGV. Between the trimmed V and J ends, which lost 6 bases and 0 bases, there was a span of 18 bases. The CDR3 extends over 16 amino acids. The CDR3 DNA reads TGTGCCAGCAGGGGGGTCCGAGACCGCGTCTCCTACGAGCAGTACTTC. Amino acid sequence: CASRGVRDRVSYEQYF. Combining the CDR3 with reference TRBV11-2 and TRBJ2-7 gives the whole variable domain EAGVAQSPRYKIIEKRQSVAFWCNPISGHATLYWYQQILGQGPKLLIQFQNNGVVDDSQLPKDRFSAERLKGVDSTLKIQPAKLEDSAVYLCASRGVRDRVSYEQYFGPGTRLTVT.

This chain joins TRBV15 and TRBJ2-3; D is perhaps TRBD2 (6 bases). V lost 0 bases and J 3 bases, leaving 7 bases between the germline ends. The CDR3 has 14 residues. Germline V lookup: CDR1 LNHNV, CDR2 YYDKDF (reference sequence). For the CDR3, the DNA is TGTGCCACCAGCAGAGACGGGGGAACAGATACGCAGTATTTT. Translation gives CATSRDGGTDTQYF.

This clone was recorded at least ten times. Other nucleotide sequences from this sample produce the same CDR3. The V call is TRBV6-6, the J call TRBJ1-5, with 8 bases aligning to TRBD1. Per germline, CDR1 MNHNY and CDR2 SVGAGI (reference sequence). V trimming: 6 bases; J trimming: 6 bases; junction bases outside the gene matches: 7. The CDR3 covers 14 residues. Written as DNA, the CDR3 is TGTGCCAGCAGCTCCGGACAGGGTGTTCAGCCCCAGCATTTT. It codes for CASSSGQGVQPQHF.

The rearrangement links TRBV5-1 to TRBJ2-1, with D perhaps being TRBD1 or TRBD2 (6 bases each). The germline V gene has CDR1 SGHRS and CDR2 YFSETQ. V lost 4 bases, J lost 6 bases, and 17 bases lay in between. The length of the CDR3 is 15 residues. The CDR3 protein is CASSPGSEGGNEQFF. CDR3 nucleotides: TGCGCCAGCAGCCCGGGGTCAGAGGGGGGCAATGAGCAGTTCTTC.

This clone has a handful of counts. The rearrangement links TRBV15 to TRBJ1-4; unclear D gene. Germline V gene data show CDR1 as LNHNV and CDR2 as YYDKDF (reference sequence). This CDR3 region has 16 residues. V was cut by 0 bases and J by 7 bases, with 15 bases left in between. The CDR3 bases are TGTGCCACCAGCAGAGATCGGACTGAAGGGCGTGAAAAACTGTTTTTT. Its protein product is CATSRDRTEGREKLFF.

The rearrangement joins TRBV9 to TRBJ2-2; D gene uncertain. CDR3 length: 12 residues. Deletions cut 0 bases from V and 7 bases from J, with 4 bases between. CDR1 and CDR2 from the germline V gene are SGDLS and YYNGEE. The CDR3 here is CASSVVGGELFF. The CDR3 bases are TGTGCCAGCAGCGTAGTAGGCGGGGAGCTGTTTTTT. The whole variable domain, remainder taken from reference TRBV9 and TRBJ2-2, is DSGVTQTPKHLITATGQRVTLRCSPRSGDLSVYWYQQSLDQGLQFLIQYYNGEERAKGNILERFSAQQFPDLHSELNLSSLELGDSALYFCASSVVGGELFFGEGSRLTVL.

The chain combines TRBV15 with TRBJ2-1; maybe TRBD2 (5 bases). Trimming stripped 1 base from V and 4 bases from J, with 14 bases between. The CDR3 runs to 16 residues. Germline CDR1 reads LNHNV; CDR2 reads YYDKDF (reference sequence). This chain's CDR3 is CATSRGLGGSYNEQFF. In DNA, the CDR3 is TGTGCCACCAGCAGAGGACTCGGCGGGTCATACAATGAGCAGTTCTTC.